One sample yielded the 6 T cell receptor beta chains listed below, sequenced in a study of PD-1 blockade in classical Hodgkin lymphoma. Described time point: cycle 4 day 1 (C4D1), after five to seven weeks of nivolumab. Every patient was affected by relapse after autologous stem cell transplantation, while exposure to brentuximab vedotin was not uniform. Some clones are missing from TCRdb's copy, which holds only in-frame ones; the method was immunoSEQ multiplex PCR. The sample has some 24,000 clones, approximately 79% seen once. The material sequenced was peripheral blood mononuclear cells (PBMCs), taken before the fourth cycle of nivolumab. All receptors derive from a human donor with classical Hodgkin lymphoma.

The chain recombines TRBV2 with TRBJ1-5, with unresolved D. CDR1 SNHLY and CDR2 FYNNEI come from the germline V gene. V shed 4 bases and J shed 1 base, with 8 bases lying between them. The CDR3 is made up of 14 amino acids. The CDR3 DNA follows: TGTGCCAGCAGTGTACTCGTGAGCAATCAGCCCCAGCATTTT. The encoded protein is CASSVLVSNQPQHF. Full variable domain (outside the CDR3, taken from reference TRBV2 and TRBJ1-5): EPEVTQTPSHQVTQMGQEVILRCVPISNHLYFYWYRQILGQKVEFLVSFYNNEISEKSEIFDDQFSVERPDGSNFTLKIRSTKLEDSAMYFCASSVLVSNQPQHFGDGTRLSIL.

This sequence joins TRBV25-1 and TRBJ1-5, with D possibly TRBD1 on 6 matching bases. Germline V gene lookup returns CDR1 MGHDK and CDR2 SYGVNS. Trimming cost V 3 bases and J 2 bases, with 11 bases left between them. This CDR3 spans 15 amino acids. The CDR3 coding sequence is TGTGCCAGCAGTGACAGGGGAGAGGGCAATCAGCCCCAGCATTTT. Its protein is CASSDRGEGNQPQHF.

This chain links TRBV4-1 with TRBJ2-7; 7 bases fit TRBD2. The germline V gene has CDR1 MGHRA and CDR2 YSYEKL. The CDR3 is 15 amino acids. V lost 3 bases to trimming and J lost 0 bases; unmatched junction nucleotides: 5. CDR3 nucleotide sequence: TGCGCCAGCAGCCATTCCGGGACTAACTCCTACGAGCAGTACTTC. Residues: CASSHSGTNSYEQYF.

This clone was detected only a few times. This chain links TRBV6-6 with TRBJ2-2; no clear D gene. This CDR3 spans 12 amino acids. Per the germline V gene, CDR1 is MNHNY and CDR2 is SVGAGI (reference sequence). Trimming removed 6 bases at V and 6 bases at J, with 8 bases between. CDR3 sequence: CASSTSSGELFF. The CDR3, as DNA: TGTGCCAGCAGCACTTCTTCCGGGGAGCTGTTTTTT.

The CDR3 nucleotides are TGTGCCAGTAGTATAGACCCCACAGGGGTTAATTCACCCCTCCACTTT. It specifies CASSIDPTGVNSPLHF. V and J are TRBV19 and TRBJ1-6; 7 nucleotides line up with TRBD1. Germline V CDR1 and CDR2: LNHDA, SQIVND (reference sequence). J gave up 6 bases and V 0 bases, and 5 bases lay outside the gene matches. The CDR3 spans 16 residues. The variable domain in full, completed from reference TRBV19 and TRBJ1-6, reads DGGITQSPKYLFRKEGQNVTLSCEQNLNHDAMYWYRQDPGQGLRLIYYSQIVNDFQKGDIAEGYSVSREKKESFPLTVTSAQKNPTAFYLCASSIDPTGVNSPLHFGNGTRLTVT.

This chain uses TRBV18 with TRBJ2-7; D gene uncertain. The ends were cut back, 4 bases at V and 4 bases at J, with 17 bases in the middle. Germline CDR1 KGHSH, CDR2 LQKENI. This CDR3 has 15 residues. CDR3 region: CASSLRPIDAYEQYF. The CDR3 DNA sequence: TGTGCCAGCTCACTGCGGCCCATTGACGCTTACGAGCAGTACTTC.